A single sample gave rise to the 12 T cell receptor beta chains below, sequenced in a study of neurological immune-mediated disorders. TCRdb processed the 5' RACE reads anew with MiXCR; each CDR3 protein has one entry. Here the sample spans tens of thousands of distinct CDR3 sequences, 9.5% to 12% being singletons. Sequenced sample: PBMCs. These receptor sequences come from a man aged 55-75 years in good health.

This clonotype was detected many times. This chain links TRBV7-2 with TRBJ2-7; unclear D gene. Trimming removed 5 bases from V and 7 bases from J, with 12 bases in between. The CDR3 has 12 amino acids. Looked up from germline, CDR1 is SGHTA and CDR2 is FQGNSA. The CDR3 here is CASSLATREQYF. CDR3 nucleotides: TGTGCCAGCAGCCTGGCGACGAGGGAGCAGTACTTC.

A remark on this clonotype: A much larger clone lies a single base off, so this may be a read error. The rearrangement links TRBV2 to TRBJ2-7; D possibly matches TRBD1 or TRBD2 (5 bases each). This CDR3 contains 13 residues. Germline-derived CDR1 and CDR2 are SNHLY and FYNNEI. Between the trimmed V and J ends, which lost 7 bases and 0 bases, there was a span of 10 bases. The CDR3 sequence: CASKRDASYEQYF. CDR3 nucleotides: TGTGCCAGCAAAAGGGACGCCTCCTACGAGCAGTACTTC.

This clonotype was found many times. The gene calls are TRBV7-7 and TRBJ2-3; possible D gene TRBD1, 5 bases. Per germline, CDR1 SSHAT and CDR2 FNYEAQ (reference sequence). CDR3 size: 13 residues. The V and J ends lost 4 bases and 3 bases respectively, with 8 bases between them. The CDR3 loop is CASSSSGTDTQYF. In DNA, the CDR3 is TGTGCCAGCAGCTCCTCAGGGACAGATACGCAGTATTTT.

There are many counts of this clonotype. V gene TRBV18 combines with J gene TRBJ2-1, with a tentative D call TRBD1 (5 bases). Germline V gene data show CDR1 as KGHSH and CDR2 as LQKENI. The CDR3 spans 13 residues. The V end was cut by 6 bases, the J end by 5 bases, with 11 bases between. The CDR3 spells CASSRQKNNEQFF. The CDR3 region has the DNA TGTGCCAGCTCCCGACAGAAAAACAATGAGCAGTTCTTC.

This clonotype was counted only a few times. The V call is TRBV4-3, the J call TRBJ1-2; D is possibly TRBD1 (5 bases). Trimming removed 0 bases from V and 5 bases from J, with 16 bases in between. Germline lookup yields CDR1 LGHNA and CDR2 YSLEER. The CDR3 is 16 amino acids. CDR3 sequence: CASSQENRRETYGYTF. The DNA of the CDR3 is TGCGCCAGCAGCCAAGAAAACCGCAGGGAAACGTATGGCTACACCTTC.

This clonotype was recorded once. Since the CDR3 does not end with the conserved phenylalanine or tryptophan, this likely comes from a read error. V usage is TRBV24-1 and J usage is TRBJ2-1; TRBD1 matches at 7 bases. The V segment lost 2 bases and the J segment 1 base; nucleotides outside the gene matches: 7. The germline CDR1 and CDR2 sequences are KGHDR and SFDVKD. CDR3 length: 17 residues. Here the CDR3 DNA reads TGTGCCACCAGTGATTCAGCCGGGACAGCATCCTACAATGAGCAGTTCTTA. Translated: CATSDSAGTASYNEQFL.

This clonotype has ten or more counts. This sequence joins TRBV27 and TRBJ2-1; TRBD1 matches at 8 bases. The V gene's germline CDR1 is MNHEY and CDR2 SMNVEV (reference sequence). J gave up 8 bases and V 4 bases, and 10 bases lay outside the gene matches. This CDR3 is built from 15 residues. CDR3 nucleotide sequence: TGTGCCAGCAGTTCTGCCGGGACAGGATCCGATGAGCAGTTCTTC. This codes for CASSSAGTGSDEQFF.

This clonotype has at least ten counts. The CDR3 DNA follows: TGTGCCAGCAGTGGTCTAGTCGAGGGCACCGGGGAGCTGTTTTTT. Residues: CASSGLVEGTGELFF. This sequence joins TRBV2 and TRBJ2-2; D is perhaps TRBD2 (5 bases). The V gene's germline CDR1 is SNHLY and CDR2 FYNNEI. Trimming shortened V by 4 bases and J by 4 bases, and 13 bases separated the two germline ends. CDR3 size: 15 residues.

This clonotype appeared many times. The chain recombines TRBV7-9 with TRBJ1-2, with D possibly being TRBD1 (6 bases). In germline, CDR1 is SEHNR, CDR2 FQNEAQ (reference sequence). The CDR3 totals 13 residues. With 4 bases removed from V and 8 bases from J, the gap between germline ends came to 14 bases. CDR3 loop: CASSSYRELGYTF. The CDR3, as DNA: TGTGCCAGCAGCTCGTACAGGGAACTGGGCTACACCTTC.

V gene TRBV20-1 combines with J gene TRBJ2-5; 9 bases align to TRBD2. Trimming took 0 bases from V and 4 from J; bases not matched to a gene: 6. The germline V gene encodes CDR1 DFQATT and CDR2 SNEGSKA (reference sequence). The CDR3 runs to 15 residues. The chain's CDR3 is CSARDASGTTETQYF. Written as DNA, the CDR3 is TGCAGTGCTAGAGATGCTAGCGGGACGACAGAGACCCAGTACTTC.

This clonotype was counted many times. This chain joins TRBV29-1 and TRBJ2-7; TRBD2 aligns across 7 bases. The CDR3 length is 10 residues. Germline V gene sequence: CDR1 SQVTM, CDR2 ANQGSEA. CDR3 coding DNA: TGCAGTGGGGGGGATTACGAGCAGTACTTC. It is translated as CSGGDYEQYF.

This clonotype was observed at least ten times. This chain uses TRBV5-1 with TRBJ2-1, with TRBD1 matching 10 bases. The CDR3 covers 16 residues. Germline V lookup: CDR1 SGHRS, CDR2 YFSETQ. Trimming removed 0 bases from V and 3 bases from J; junction bases left unmatched: 3. CDR3 region: CASSLGQGADYNEQFF. In DNA form, the CDR3 reads TGCGCCAGCAGCTTGGGACAGGGGGCCGACTACAATGAGCAGTTCTTC.